The present T cell receptor (beta chain) was sequenced within a study of CD8 T cells in ankylosing spondylitis. This clonotype came up a few times. TCRdb reprocessed the 5' RACE reads via MiXCR and lists one record per CDR3 protein. Of under 400,000 distinct CDR3 sequences in the sample, roughly 12% were seen once. V lost 6 bases to trimming and J lost 1 base; unmatched junction nucleotides: 2. Germline values: CDR1 SGDLS, CDR2 YYNGEE. The CDR3 has 14 residues. The specimen sequenced was blood, either unsorted or a sorted T cell fraction (not recorded which). The rearrangement joins TRBV9 to TRBJ2-2; TRBD2 matches 8 bases. The source of this sequence is a female donor with ankylosing spondylitis or in good health (not recorded which). The CDR3 reads CASNLAGNTGELFF. DNA for the CDR3: TGTGCCAGCAACCTAGCGGGGAACACCGGGGAGCTGTTTTTT.